The T cell receptor (beta chain) described here comes from a study of metastatic and nonmetastatic thyroid tumors. Across the whole study: Repertoires from malignant and benign thyroid patients were compared across blood and tumor or nodule tissue. Study-wide findings and caveats: Reported TCR beta diversity, measured in blood and tumor, was significantly higher for malignant thyroid tumors than for benign nodules.

Authors' analysis steps: The study's classifier, a distant-metastasis tool for papillary thyroid cancer, was built using CDR3 differences across clinicopathological groups. TCRdb re-called the PCR reads via MiXCR. TCRdb's processing, not the authors', yielded these V and J calls. The sample records approximately 90,000 clones, 9.5% to 15% being singletons. No patient received treatment before thyroid surgery. This clone was recorded at least ten times. What it recognizes is unknown. The TCR comes from a female donor with papillary thyroid cancer or a benign thyroid nodule (not recorded which). Some clones in this sample may be carry-over from other donors' samples. Sequencing was performed on blood.

The CDR3 DNA is TGTGCCAGCAGTTTGACTGCCGATAGTGAGGCTTTCTTT. Protein product: CASSLTADSEAFF. This chain links TRBV12-3 or TRBV12-4 with TRBJ1-1; D is unclear. This CDR3 region has 13 residues. V was trimmed by 3 bases and J by 11 bases, leaving 16 bases between them.